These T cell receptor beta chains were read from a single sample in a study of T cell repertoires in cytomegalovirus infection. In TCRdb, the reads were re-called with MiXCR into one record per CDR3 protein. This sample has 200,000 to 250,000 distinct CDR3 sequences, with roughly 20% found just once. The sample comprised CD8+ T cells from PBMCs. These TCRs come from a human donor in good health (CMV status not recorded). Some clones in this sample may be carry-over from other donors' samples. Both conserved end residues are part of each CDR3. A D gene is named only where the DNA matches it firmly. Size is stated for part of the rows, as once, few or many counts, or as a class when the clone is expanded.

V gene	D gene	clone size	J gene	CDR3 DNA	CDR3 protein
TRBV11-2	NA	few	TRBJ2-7	TGTGCCAGCAGCTTGGAGGAGCAGTACTTC	CASSLEEQYF
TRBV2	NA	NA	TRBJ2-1	TGTGCCAGCAGAGCCAGGGAAAATGAGCAGTTCTTC	CASRARENEQFF
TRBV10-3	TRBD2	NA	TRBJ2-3	TGTGCCAGCGCCACCGGGACTAACACAGATACGCAGTATTTT	CASATGTNTDTQYF
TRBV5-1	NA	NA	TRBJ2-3	TGCGCCAGCAGCTCACCAGGGGTGGGGAGAGATACGCAGTATTTT	CASSSPGVGRDTQYF
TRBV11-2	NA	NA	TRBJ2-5	TGTGCCAGCAGCTTAGTAGCGACCCAAGAGACCCAGTACTTC	CASSLVATQETQYF
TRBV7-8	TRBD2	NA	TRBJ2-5	TGTGCCACCCCCCCTAGCGGGGGCCAAGAGACCCAGTACTTC	CATPPSGGQETQYF
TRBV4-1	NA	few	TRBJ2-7	TGCGCCAGCAGCCAAACCGGGAGCGAGCAGTACTTC	CASSQTGSEQYF
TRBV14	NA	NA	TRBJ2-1	TGTGCCAGCAGCCACCTCGCGGATATGTTCTTC	CASSHLADMFF
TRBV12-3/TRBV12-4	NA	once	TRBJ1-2	TGTGCCAGCAGTTCAGGGGCAGATCAAGCGAATGGCTACACCTTC	CASSSGADQANGYTF
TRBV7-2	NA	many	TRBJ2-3	TGTGCCAGCAGCTTAGCGATGGATACGCAGTATTTT	CASSLAMDTQYF
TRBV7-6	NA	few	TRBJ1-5	TGTGCCAGCAGCTTCCTGGGGGAGTCCCGGAGGAATCAGCCCCAGCATTTT	CASSFLGESRRNQPQHF
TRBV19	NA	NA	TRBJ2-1	TGTGCCAGTAGTGTAGTATCTTACAATGAGCAGTTCTTC	CASSVVSYNEQFF
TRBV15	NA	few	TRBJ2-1	TGTGCCACCAGCGCGCAGTGGGGCAATGAGCAGTTCTTC	CATSAQWGNEQFF
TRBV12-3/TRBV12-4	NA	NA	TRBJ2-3	TGTGCCAGCAGCCTTGGGTATTCAAGCACAGATACGCAGTATTTT	CASSLGYSSTDTQYF
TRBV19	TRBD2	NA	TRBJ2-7	TGTGCCAGTAGTCCCGGACTAGCAGGGACCTACGAGCAGTACTTC	CASSPGLAGTYEQYF
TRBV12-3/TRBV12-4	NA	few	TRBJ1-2	TGTGCCAGCAGCTACCTCCGGCAGGGGTTGCCCTCCTATGGCTACACCTTC	CASSYLRQGLPSYGYTF
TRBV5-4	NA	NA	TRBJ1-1	TGTGCCAGCAGCTTGGCCTGGGGGAACACTGAAGCTTTCTTT	CASSLAWGNTEAFF
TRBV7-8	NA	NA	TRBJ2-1	TGTGCCAGCACTGGGCCTTCCTACAATGAGCAGTTCTTC	CASTGPSYNEQFF
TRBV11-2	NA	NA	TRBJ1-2	TGTGCCAGCAGCTTAGGCTCGGCGGGCTATGGCTACACCTTC	CASSLGSAGYGYTF
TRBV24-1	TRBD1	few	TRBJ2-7	TGTGCCACCTCGGTCGAGACAGGGGGGACCTACGAGCAGTACTTC	CATSVETGGTYEQYF
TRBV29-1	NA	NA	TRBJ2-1	TGCAGCGTTGAATTACACCTGAGCTCCTACAATGAGCAGTTCTTC	CSVELHLSSYNEQFF
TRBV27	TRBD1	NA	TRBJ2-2	TGTGCCAGCAGTTTATCCGGACAGGGGGCAGTCGGGGAGCTGTTTTTT	CASSLSGQGAVGELFF
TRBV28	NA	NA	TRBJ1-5	TGTGCCAGCAGTACGAATCAGCCCCAGCATTTT	CASSTNQPQHF
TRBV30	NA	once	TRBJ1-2	TGTGCCTGGAGTGTTGGGGATGGCTACACCTTC	CAWSVGDGYTF